These 9 T cell receptor beta chains originate from one sample sequenced in a study of blood T cells in healthy people across ages. A second PCR, run for roughly 7 to 12 cycles, used a sample-barcoded 5' primer plus a J-beta primer mix. MiXCR was run by TCRdb on the 5' RACE reads, yielding one entry per CDR3 protein. The sample shows about 800,000 distinct CDR3 sequences, about 25% of them seen only once. This sample also belongs to another study, concerning T cells of mothers and their children.

Sequences were obtained from blood. These TCRs come from a boy between 10 and 17 years old in good health.

This clonotype has more than one count but fewer than ten. V usage is TRBV28 and J usage is TRBJ1-4; D possibly corresponds to TRBD1 (5 bases). Germline loops: CDR1 MDHEN, CDR2 SYDVKM. The CDR3 is 17 amino acids. Trimming removed 5 bases from V and 8 bases from J, with 24 bases in between. The CDR3 region has the DNA TGTGCCAGCAGTCCACCCCTCTCGGGGGGGATCCACGAAAAACTGTTTTTT. Its protein product is CASSPPLSGGIHEKLFF.

The chain uses TRBV28 and TRBJ2-6; D remains ambiguous. With 7 bases removed from V and 4 bases from J, the gap between germline ends came to 14 bases. Germline V gives CDR1 MDHEN, CDR2 SYDVKM. The CDR3 loop spans 15 amino acids. The CDR3 here is CASTDRATGANVLTF. The CDR3 region has the DNA TGTGCCAGCACCGATAGGGCGACCGGGGCCAACGTCCTGACTTTC.

This rearrangement joins TRBV20-1 to TRBJ2-1, with TRBD1 matching over 8 bases. The J segment lost 8 bases and the V segment lost 0 bases, leaving 6 bases of the junction unmatched. This CDR3 contains 14 residues. CDR1 is DFQATT and CDR2 is SNEGSKA in the germline V gene (reference sequence). The CDR3: CSARDPGGIHEQFF. In DNA form, the CDR3 reads TGCAGTGCTAGAGACCCAGGGGGCATTCATGAGCAGTTCTTC.

CDR3 sequence (DNA): TGTGCCAGCGACGGGGTTTCCGGGGCCAACGTCCTGACTTTC. Translating it yields CASDGVSGANVLTF. V usage is TRBV7-8 and J usage is TRBJ2-6; possible D gene TRBD2, 5 bases. The CDR3 is 14 amino acids. Trimming stripped 8 bases from V and 4 bases from J, with 12 bases between. From germline, CDR1 is SGHVS and CDR2 FQNEAQ.

This clonotype was detected a few times. This sequence joins TRBV4-3 and TRBJ2-3; tentatively, D is TRBD2 (7 bases). Trimming removed 5 bases from V and 4 bases from J, with 13 bases in between. Germline V gene lookup returns CDR1 LGHNA and CDR2 YSLEER. The CDR3 runs to 14 residues. CDR3 sequence: CASSRTGGADTQYF. Written as DNA, the CDR3 is TGCGCCAGCAGCAGAACGGGGGGCGCAGATACGCAGTATTTT.

The chain uses TRBV7-6 and TRBJ2-5; the D is unclear. CDR1 and CDR2 (germline): SGHVS, FNYEAQ. Trimming cost V 6 bases and J 2 bases, with 13 bases left between them. The CDR3 is made up of 14 amino acids. CDR3 nucleotides: TGTGCCAGCAGTCCCTGGACGGCGCAAGAGACCCAGTACTTC. It yields the protein CASSPWTAQETQYF.

The J gene is TRBJ2-3, the V gene TRBV5-1; tentatively, D is TRBD1 (5 bases). Germline CDR1 SGHRS, CDR2 YFSETQ. The ends were cut back, 2 bases at V and 5 bases at J, with 15 bases in the middle. The CDR3 has 15 amino acids. Here the CDR3 DNA reads TGCGCCAGCAGCTTAAGACAGAACTGGGGAGATACGCAGTATTTT. It is translated as CASSLRQNWGDTQYF. Looking up the rest from reference TRBV5-1 and TRBJ2-3 gives the full variable domain: KAGVTQTPRYLIKTRGQQVTLSCSPISGHRSVSWYQQTPGQGLQFLFEYFSETQRNKGNFPGRFSGRQFSNSRSEMNVSTLELGDSALYLCASSLRQNWGDTQYFGPGTRLTVL.

As for this clonotype: Compared with germline, one end of the junction differs, possibly owing to a read error. The chain carries TRBV12-3 or TRBV12-4 and TRBJ2-5; TRBD2 matches at 9 bases. There are 14 residues in the CDR3. The DNA of the CDR3 is TGTGCCGGCAGTCTCAGCGGGGGGAAAGAGACCCAGTACTTC. It is translated as CAGSLSGGKETQYF.

The rearrangement uses TRBV12-3 or TRBV12-4 and TRBJ1-4; D possibly corresponds to TRBD1 (6 bases). The CDR3 runs 15 residues. Trimming cost V 6 bases and J 6 bases, with 17 bases left between them. The CDR3 sequence is CASSSPRGGDEKLFF. The DNA of the CDR3 is TGTGCCAGCAGCTCTCCCAGGGGAGGTGATGAAAAACTGTTTTTT.